This TCR beta chain derives from a study of lymphopenia after photon versus proton radiotherapy. The germline V and J ends were trimmed by 6 bases and 2 bases, with 17 bases remaining between them. This CDR3 is built from 15 residues. Germline loops: CDR1 MNHEY, CDR2 SMNVEV (reference sequence). Measured with immunoSEQ multiplex PCR; TCRdb has only the in-frame clones, and not every one. The repertoire holds tens of thousands of clones, with more than 75% as singletons. This chain connects TRBV27 to TRBJ2-7; a possible D gene is TRBD2 (5 bases). Sequencing used peripheral blood, obtained from a patient treated with proton-based radiotherapy. This receptor was obtained from a woman aged 55-69 years with cholangiocarcinoma. Some clones in this sample may be carry-over from other donors' samples. The CDR3 is CASSLSGIATYEQYF. In DNA form, the CDR3 reads TGTGCCAGCAGCCTCTCCGGCATAGCGACCTACGAGCAGTACTTC.